This T cell receptor (beta chain) was identified in a study of CD8 T cells in ankylosing spondylitis listed by TCRdb under 2017. The study in broad terms: The study profiled T cell receptor beta repertoires in healthy donors and ankylosing spondylitis patients to find disease-linked TCR variants. The whole study cohort included 85 to 120 healthy donors and 25 or so ankylosing spondylitis patients. Peripheral blood was sampled, and synovial fluid was also collected from ankylosing spondylitis patients. General findings and caveats noted by the study authors: The disease-linked clones had a CD8+ phenotype and were found at relatively low frequencies in peripheral blood. Significant enrichment of the disease-linked clones was reported in matched synovial fluid samples from ankylosing spondylitis patients. Blood from ankylosing spondylitis patients appeared to be characterized by a TCR beta motif made up of several highly homologous amino acid variants. Some TCR beta motif variants had previously been reported in synovial fluid and blood of reactive arthritis patients, which suggested common disease-initiation mechanisms.

After removal of 4 bases from V and 1 base from J, the junction retains 5 bases not matched to a gene. Inclusive of the bounding cysteine and phenylalanine, the CDR3 is 16 residues long. The retained sequence is limited to the CDR3, 48 bases, with the frame set at the first base. CDR1 is given as MDHEN and CDR2 as SYDVKM, both from the germline V gene. Sequencing relied on an Illumina HiSeq 2500. Quantitative 5'-RACE with molecular barcodes was used to prepare TCR beta libraries. The original methods were these. To identify disease-linked TCR variants, a new computational method was used, one built on a probabilistic model of VDJ rearrangement. In-frame beta chains were kept once TCRdb had trimmed the public reads at Q25 with fastp and called clones with MiXCR. All rows with the same CDR3 protein become a single entry with the most common DNA and genes. These V and J calls derive from TCRdb rather than the authors' analysis. The sample table shows 150,000 to 200,000 distinct CDR3 sequences, and under 15% are seen once. In total, the top ten clones hold approximately 10% of the sample.

Many counts were recorded for this clonotype. The antigen it binds to is not known. Within one base of it there is no much larger clone, and no base qualities were kept. Sequencing used blood, either unsorted or a sorted T cell fraction (not recorded which). This clonotype was obtained from a female donor with ankylosing spondylitis or in good health (not recorded which). Here the chain combines TRBV28 and TRBJ2-3; TRBD2 matches 10 bases in the middle. This receptor has the CDR3 CASSSYGTSGTDTQYF. The DNA is TGTGCCAGCAGTTCTTACGGGACTAGCGGCACAGATACGCAGTATTTT.